This T cell receptor (beta chain) was recovered during a study of T cell changes during pregnancy in multiple sclerosis. CDR1 is MNHEY and CDR2 is SMNVEV in the germline V gene (reference sequence). The CDR3 consists of 18 residues. The V and J ends lost 4 bases and 6 bases, in that order; junction bases with no gene match: 13. TCRdb's copy holds only in-frame clones and misses some; the assay was immunoSEQ multiplex PCR. The sample records over 75,000 clones, 85% to 95% being singletons. The specimen was peripheral blood, collected in the first trimester of pregnancy. The TCR was taken from a female donor with multiple sclerosis, enrolled in a pregnancy study. This chain links TRBV27 with TRBJ2-3; the match to TRBD2 covers 13 bases. CDR3 sequence (DNA): TGTGCCAGCAGTTCACATCAGGGACTAGCGGGATTTCTGGATACGCAGTATTTT. It yields the protein CASSSHQGLAGFLDTQYF.